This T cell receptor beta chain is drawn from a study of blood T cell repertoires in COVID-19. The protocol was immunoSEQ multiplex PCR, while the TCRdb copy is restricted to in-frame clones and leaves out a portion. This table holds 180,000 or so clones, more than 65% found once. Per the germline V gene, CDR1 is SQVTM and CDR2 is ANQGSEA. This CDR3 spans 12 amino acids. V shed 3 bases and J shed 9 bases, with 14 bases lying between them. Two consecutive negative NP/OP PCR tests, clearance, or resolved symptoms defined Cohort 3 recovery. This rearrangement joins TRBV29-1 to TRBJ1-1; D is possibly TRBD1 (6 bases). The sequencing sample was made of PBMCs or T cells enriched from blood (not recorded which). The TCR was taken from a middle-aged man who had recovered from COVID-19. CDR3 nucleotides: TGCAGCGTTGACCCACCCACAGGGAAAGCTTTCTTT. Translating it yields CSVDPPTGKAFF.